This paragraph reports one T cell receptor beta chain. This specimen belongs to a study of blood T cell repertoires in COVID-19. Turning to the study itself: The United States, Italy and Spain provided the acute and convalescent COVID-19 samples.

Trimming shortened V by 4 bases and J by 8 bases, and 18 bases separated the two germline ends. The CDR3 runs to 16 residues. Germline CDR1 MDHEN, CDR2 SYDVKM. Under the authors' procedure: How many nucleated cells were present was estimated from reference gene primer amplification. The assay was immunoSEQ multiplex PCR, and TCRdb's table has in-frame clones only and misses some. V, J and clone size derive from that table, while D and trimming were established from the DNA sequence. Counted here are 65,000 to 70,000 clones, approximately 75% occurring once; the ten biggest clones make up 5% to 6.5%. The chain recombines TRBV28 with TRBJ1-6; D might be TRBD1 (6 bases). The receptor was derived from a woman aged 55-70 years with acute or convalescent COVID-19. Sequences were obtained from peripheral blood. CDR3 amino acids: CASSSRGAHIDSPLHF. CDR3 DNA: TGTGCCAGCAGTTCCCGGGGGGCCCATATTGATTCACCCCTCCACTTT. Full variable domain (rest looked up from reference TRBV28 and TRBJ1-6): DVKVTQSSRYLVKRTGEKVFLECVQDMDHENMFWYRQDPGLGLRLIYFSYDVKMKEKGDIPEGYSVSREKKERFSLILESASTNQTSMYLCASSSRGAHIDSPLHFGNGTRLTVT.